These 23 T cell receptor beta chains originate from one sample sequenced in a study of T cells in Graves' hyperthyroidism and ophthalmopathy. Authors of the study amplified TCR beta CDR3 regions from RNA transcripts. Carried out on the TCR CDR3, a first-round RT-PCR used the HTBI primer set. TCRdb independently ran MiXCR on the multiplex PCR reads; one entry per CDR3 protein. Among 250,000 to 300,000 distinct CDR3 sequences listed, roughly an eighth were seen once. Sequencing used blood. Source of these receptors: a woman aged 40-49 years with Graves' hyperthyroidism.

This clonotype was detected ten times or more. The CDR3 loop is CAWSNMQKLFF. The CDR3 bases are TGTGCCTGGAGCAACATGCAAAAACTGTTTTTT. V gene TRBV30 combines with J gene TRBJ1-4; D gene ambiguous. The germline V and J ends were trimmed by 3 bases and 9 bases, with 8 bases remaining between them. The CDR3 is made up of 11 amino acids. CDR1 and CDR2 (germline): GTSNPN, SVGIG (reference sequence).

This clonotype was recorded at least ten times. This chain uses TRBV10-3 with TRBJ2-7; D gene unclear. Germline V gene sequence: CDR1 ENHRY, CDR2 SYGVKD. Trimming took off 0 bases at V and 1 base at J, with 7 bases between the two ends. The CDR3 spans 14 residues. The CDR3 loop is CAISESKRSYEQYF. The CDR3 nucleotides are TGTGCCATCAGTGAGTCGAAACGATCCTACGAGCAGTACTTC.

V and J are TRBV28 and TRBJ2-2; D gene uncertain. The CDR3 sequence is 14 residues long. V gave up 5 bases and J gave up 1 base, with 8 bases separating them. Germline CDR1 reads MDHEN; CDR2 reads SYDVKM. The CDR3 DNA reads as TGTGCCAGCAGTACTCATATGAACACCGGGGAGCTGTTTTTT. Protein sequence: CASSTHMNTGELFF.

This clonotype appeared many times. A much bigger clone sits one base away, suggesting this may be a read error. The rearrangement joins TRBV7-2 to TRBJ2-5; 8 bases fit TRBD2. Unmatched junction bases numbered 14, after V lost 5 bases and J lost 9 bases. This CDR3 comprises 15 residues. Germline V CDR1 and CDR2: SGHTA, FQGNSA. CDR3 protein: CASSLESGRWEAQYF. The DNA of the CDR3 is TGTGCCAGCAGCCTAGAGAGCGGGAGATGGGAGGCCCAGTACTTC. The complete variable domain, with remaining parts taken from reference TRBV7-2 and TRBJ2-5, reads GAGVSQSPSNKVTEKGKDVELRCDPISGHTALYWYRQSLGQGLEFLIYFQGNSAPDKSGLPSDRFSAERTGGSVSTLTIQRTQQEDSAVYLCASSLESGRWEAQYFGPGTRLLVL.

As DNA, the CDR3 is TGCGCCAGCAGCCAAGCCACAGGGGGTCACACTGAAGCTTTCTTT. Protein: CASSQATGGHTEAFF. The gene calls are TRBV4-1 and TRBJ1-1; 8 bases are shared with TRBD1. Trimming removed 1 base from V and 3 bases from J; junction bases left unmatched: 4. Germline CDR1 reads MGHRA; CDR2 reads YSYEKL. The CDR3 runs 15 residues.

This clonotype appeared many times. The chain has TRBV7-9 and TRBJ1-1; TRBD1 might be the D (5 bases). CDR3 length equals 15 residues. Trimming cost V 3 bases and J 4 bases, with 15 bases left between them. CDR1 SEHNR and CDR2 FQNEAQ come from the germline V gene (reference sequence). CDR3 in DNA: TGTGCCAGCAGCTTGTTGGCAGGGTCGTCCACTGAAGCTTTCTTT. Protein product: CASSLLAGSSTEAFF.

This clonotype was observed at least ten times. The V gene is TRBV28, the J gene TRBJ2-3; no definite D call. This CDR3 spans 12 amino acids. Germline CDR1 and CDR2: MDHEN and SYDVKM. V was cut by 9 bases and J by 2 bases, with 9 bases left in between. The CDR3 loop reads CASGEDTDTQYF. For the CDR3, the DNA is TGTGCCAGTGGAGAGGACACAGATACGCAGTATTTT.

This clonotype was recorded many times. This chain joins TRBV11-2 and TRBJ2-7, with D uncertain. This CDR3 is built from 15 residues. V shed 4 bases and J shed 2 bases, with 15 bases lying between them. CDR1 SGHAT and CDR2 FQNNGV come from the germline V gene. CDR3 DNA sequence: TGTGCCAGCAGCTCTTTATTCCGGGCCACCTACGAGCAGTACTTC. Residues: CASSSLFRATYEQYF.

CDR3 loop: CASSDFKVNEQFF. The CDR3, as DNA: TGTGCCAGCAGCGACTTCAAGGTCAATGAGCAGTTCTTC. This chain links TRBV7-9 with TRBJ2-1; D call uncertain. V was shortened by 5 bases and J by 6 bases, with 11 bases between the two germline ends. CDR3 length equals 13 residues. Germline-derived CDR1 and CDR2 are SEHNR and FQNEAQ (reference sequence).

This clonotype has a count of ten or more. The V gene is TRBV7-9, the J gene TRBJ1-1; D is unresolved. V lost 5 bases and J 0 bases, leaving 13 bases between the germline ends. CDR1 is SEHNR, CDR2 FQNEAQ, per germline (reference sequence). This CDR3 has 15 amino acids. The CDR3 is CASSARFTVNTEAFF. For the CDR3, the DNA is TGTGCCAGCAGCGCCCGCTTTACCGTGAACACTGAAGCTTTCTTT.

This clonotype was seen ten or more times. The chain uses TRBV30 and TRBJ1-1, with D unclear. This CDR3 has 10 amino acids. With 7 bases removed from V and 1 base from J, the gap between germline ends came to 4 bases. Germline assignment: CDR1 GTSNPN and CDR2 SVGIG (reference sequence). CDR3 sequence (DNA): TGTGCCTACAGGAACACTGAAGCTTTCTTT. Translating it yields CAYRNTEAFF.

This clonotype was counted many times. The V gene is TRBV27, the J gene TRBJ2-5; 9 bases match TRBD2. The CDR3 loop spans 15 amino acids. In germline, CDR1 is MNHEY, CDR2 SMNVEV (reference sequence). J lost 7 bases, V lost 7 bases, and 13 bases had no gene match. The CDR3 bases are TGTGCCAGCACCTCATCTCCGGGACTAGCAACGACCCAGTACTTC. Encoded protein: CASTSSPGLATTQYF.

The sample holds a few counts of this clonotype. This chain connects TRBV20-1 to TRBJ2-2; 7 bases are a match to TRBD2. J was trimmed by 3 bases and V by 4 bases; bases with no gene match: 8. The germline gives CDR1 DFQATT, CDR2 SNEGSKA (reference sequence). The CDR3 spans 15 residues. This CDR3 is CSAKASGQHTGELFF. DNA of the CDR3: TGCAGTGCTAAGGCTAGCGGTCAACACACCGGGGAGCTGTTTTTT.

This clonotype was counted many times. The chain employs TRBV11-2 and TRBJ1-1; TRBD1 matches 7 bases. The CDR3 totals 13 residues. Per the germline V gene, CDR1 is SGHAT and CDR2 is FQNNGV. The V and J ends lost 3 bases and 4 bases, in that order; junction bases with no gene match: 2. CDR3 sequence (DNA): TGTGCCAGCAGCTTCCCAGGGGGCACTGAAGCTTTCTTT. Translated, it gives CASSFPGGTEAFF. Variable domain in full (rest from reference TRBV11-2 and TRBJ1-1): EAGVAQSPRYKIIEKRQSVAFWCNPISGHATLYWYQQILGQGPKLLIQFQNNGVVDDSQLPKDRFSAERLKGVDSTLKIQPAKLEDSAVYLCASSFPGGTEAFFGQGTRLTVV.

This clonotype occurred many times. V is TRBV7-6 and J is TRBJ2-1, with TRBD2 as a possible D gene (5 bases). The CDR3 extends over 13 amino acids. Deletions cut 5 bases from V and 3 bases from J, with 8 bases between. Per germline, CDR1 SGHVS and CDR2 FNYEAQ. CDR3: CASSTRDYNEQFF. CDR3 nucleotide sequence: TGTGCCAGCAGCACCCGGGACTACAATGAGCAGTTCTTC.

This clonotype was picked up many times. V usage is TRBV5-6 and J usage is TRBJ2-1; the D is unclear. V was trimmed by 7 bases and J by 2 bases, leaving 16 bases between them. Per the germline V gene, CDR1 is SGHDT and CDR2 is YYEEEE. The CDR3 is 15 residues long. The CDR3 DNA reads TGTGCCAGCTTGGTTCGGGCGACTCCCTACAATGAGCAGTTCTTC. Translated, it gives CASLVRATPYNEQFF.

This clonotype was detected many times. This rearrangement joins TRBV20-1 to TRBJ2-1; 11 bases are shared with TRBD2. The CDR3 extends over 17 amino acids. The germline V gene has CDR1 DFQATT and CDR2 SNEGSKA (reference sequence). V was clipped by 1 base and J by 1 base; unmatched bases: 6. The CDR3 sequence is CSARGLTSGSSYNEQFF. Written as DNA, the CDR3 is TGCAGTGCTAGAGGTTTAACTAGCGGGAGTTCCTACAATGAGCAGTTCTTC.

This clonotype was detected ten times or more. The V and J genes are TRBV7-9 and TRBJ2-7, with D perhaps given as TRBD1 or TRBD2 (5 bases each). CDR1 and CDR2 from the germline V gene are SEHNR and FQNEAQ (reference sequence). CDR3 size: 17 residues. V lost 5 bases and J 0 bases, leaving 20 bases between the germline ends. The CDR3 DNA is TGTGCCAGCAGCACTGGGGGAATGAGGGTACACTCCTACGAGCAGTACTTC. It is translated as CASSTGGMRVHSYEQYF.

For this clonotype: Possible read error: a much larger clone is one base away. This is likely a read error, given that the CDR3 carries no conserved phenylalanine or tryptophan at its end. The gene calls are TRBV10-3 and TRBJ1-2; D might be TRBD1 (5 bases). CDR1 and CDR2 from the germline V gene are ENHRY and SYGVKD. The CDR3 sequence is 13 residues long. Trimming took off 3 bases at V and 8 bases at J, with 13 bases between the two ends. The CDR3 nucleotides are TGTGCCATCAGTGAAGGGGAGGGGCAAGGCTACACCCTC. Translating it yields CAISEGEGQGYTL.

This clonotype appeared many times. The rearrangement joins TRBV11-3 to TRBJ2-7; D is ambiguous. Germline V gene data show CDR1 as SGHNT and CDR2 as YENEEA. There are 14 residues in the CDR3. Deletions cut 1 base from V and 7 bases from J, with 14 bases between. CDR3 sequence (DNA): TGTGCCAGCAGCTTAGCATTTGGGCCCCAGGAGCAGTACTTC. The encoded protein is CASSLAFGPQEQYF.

Concerning this clonotype itself: A read error may be the cause here, since a much bigger clone is one base away. The chain couples TRBV20-1 to TRBJ2-7, with no clear D. Germline loops: CDR1 DFQATT, CDR2 SNEGSKA (reference sequence). CDR3 length equals 12 residues. V lost 1 base to trimming and J lost 3 bases, with 7 bases between them. CDR3 sequence: CSARGRRYEQYF. The CDR3 DNA reads TGCAGTGCTAGAGGTCGGCGCTACGAGCAGTACTTC.

In its sample, this clonotype was seen many times. The V call is TRBV28, the J call TRBJ2-5; D is ambiguous. Germline values: CDR1 MDHEN, CDR2 SYDVKM. This CDR3 region has 11 residues. Trimming cost V 10 bases and J 2 bases, with 8 bases left between them. The CDR3 nucleotides read TGTGCCACTTCACTGCAAGAGACCCAGTACTTC. As protein: CATSLQETQYF.

This clonotype occurred a few times. The rearrangement joins TRBV19 to TRBJ2-5; D is ambiguous. V was shortened by 3 bases and J by 5 bases, with 10 bases between the two germline ends. This CDR3 spans 13 amino acids. Germline V lookup: CDR1 LNHDA, CDR2 SQIVND (reference sequence). The chain's CDR3 is CASSIQQWETQYF. CDR3 nucleotide sequence: TGTGCCAGTAGTATCCAACAGTGGGAGACCCAGTACTTC.